The next 2 T cell receptor beta chains were all read from a single sample in a study of OX40 agonist ivuxolimab in advanced cancers. TCRdb's table, derived via immunoSEQ multiplex PCR, lists solely in-frame clones and lacks some. The data hold fewer than 55,000 clones, with 87% observed a single time. Sequences were derived from CD4+ or CD8+ T cells sorted from blood, sampled in a trial of the OX40 agonist ivuxolimab. These receptor sequences come from an adult with an advanced solid tumor such as melanoma, head and neck, liver or kidney cancer.

This clone was detected only a few times. The junction shows a germline mismatch at one end, possibly a read error. The chain uses TRBV28 and TRBJ1-2; D not resolved. CDR1 and CDR2 from the germline V gene are MDHEN and SYDVKM. This CDR3 spans 11 amino acids. CDR3 region: CASSLLHAQDF. CDR3 DNA: TGTGCCAGCAGTTTATTACATGCTCAGGACTTC.

The chain combines TRBV28 with TRBJ1-5; D is uncertain. The CDR3 totals 10 residues. The V and J ends lost 6 bases and 8 bases respectively, with 5 bases between them. Germline V gene sequence: CDR1 MDHEN, CDR2 SYDVKM. CDR3 in amino acids: CASRYEPQHF. For the CDR3, the DNA is TGTGCCAGCAGGTACGAGCCCCAGCATTTT.